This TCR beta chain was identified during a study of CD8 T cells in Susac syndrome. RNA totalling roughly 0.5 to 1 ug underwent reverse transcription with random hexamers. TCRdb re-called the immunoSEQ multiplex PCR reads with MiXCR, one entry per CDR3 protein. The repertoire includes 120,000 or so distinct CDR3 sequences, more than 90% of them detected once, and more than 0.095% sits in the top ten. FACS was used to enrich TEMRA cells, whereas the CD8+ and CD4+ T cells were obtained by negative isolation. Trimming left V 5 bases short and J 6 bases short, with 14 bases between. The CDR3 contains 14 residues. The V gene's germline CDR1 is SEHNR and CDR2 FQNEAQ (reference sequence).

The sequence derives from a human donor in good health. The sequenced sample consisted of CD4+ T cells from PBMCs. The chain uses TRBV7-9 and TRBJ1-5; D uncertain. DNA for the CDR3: TGTGCCAGCAGCCCCGTCAGCCCCTCTCAGCCCCAGCATTTT. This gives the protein CASSPVSPSQPQHF.